The 7 T cell receptor beta chains below all came from one sample that was sequenced in a study of vaccination effects on CD4 cells after COVID-19. Peptide-pool stimulation followed by sequencing identified expanded antigen-specific CD4+ clonotypes in the ViraFEST assay. Once cultured for approximately ten days, the cells underwent separation to obtain CD4+ T cells. Two doses of either BNT162b2 or mRNA-1273 were given to each participant. The repertoire was sequenced with immunoSEQ multiplex PCR; TCRdb's copy has only in-frame clones and lacks some. The sample gives about 22,000 clones, around 70% of which show up once; 10% to 13% is in the top ten. Antigens for these TCRs are unknown. Source: CD4+ T cells from PBMCs cultured with HCoV-NL63 spike peptides, taken after COVID-19 vaccination. These receptors were taken from a human donor who received a COVID-19 vaccine.

The chain combines TRBV12-2 with TRBJ2-1. TRBV12-2 is a documented pseudogene. This CDR3 spans 16 amino acids. The CDR3 protein is CASRLPRVGSYNEQFF. The CDR3 nucleotides read TGTGCAAGTCGCTTGCCCCGGGTAGGGTCCTACAATGAGCAGTTCTTC.

V usage is TRBV6-5 and J usage is TRBJ1-2, with a weak D call TRBD1 (5 bases). Trimming removed 7 bases from V and 8 bases from J, with 17 bases in between. From germline, CDR1 is MNHEY and CDR2 SVGAGI. The CDR3 runs 13 residues. CDR3 residues: CASTPGGVKGYTF. In nucleotides, the CDR3 is TGTGCCAGCACCCCGGGGGGGGTTAAGGGCTACACCTTC.

In this sample, this clone turned up a few times. The chain couples TRBV3-1 (or the pseudogene TRBV3-2) to TRBJ2-1; perhaps TRBD2 as D (6 bases). The CDR3 covers 18 residues. CDR1 LGHDT and CDR2 YNNKEL come from the germline V gene (reference sequence). V lost 0 bases to trimming and J lost 6 bases, with 21 bases between them. The DNA for the CDR3 is TGTGCCAGCAGCCAAGATTGGGTAGTCGCGGGATGGGCCAATGAGCAGTTCTTC. Protein: CASSQDWVVAGWANEQFF.

This chain links TRBV7-9 with TRBJ2-3, with no clear D. Per the germline V gene, CDR1 is SEHNR and CDR2 is FQNEAQ (reference sequence). This CDR3 region has 15 residues. V was pared by 1 base and J by 0 bases, with 8 bases between. In DNA, the CDR3 is TGTGCCAGCAGCTTAGGAGGAACTAGCACAGATACGCAGTATTTT. Translation: CASSLGGTSTDTQYF.

J is TRBJ2-1 and V is TRBV5-6, with 7 bases that match TRBD2. Germline CDR1 and CDR2: SGHDT and YYEEEE. The CDR3 contains 16 residues. The trim removed 4 bases at V and 0 bases at J, leaving 7 bases unmatched. As DNA, the CDR3 is TGTGCCAGCAGCGACAGCGGGACGGGCTCCTACAATGAGCAGTTCTTC. It is translated as CASSDSGTGSYNEQFF.

J is TRBJ2-1 and V is TRBV20-1; 7 bases match TRBD1. Per germline, CDR1 DFQATT and CDR2 SNEGSKA (reference sequence). The CDR3 consists of 14 residues. V shed 3 bases and J 4 bases; nucleotides not matched to a gene: 6. For the CDR3, the DNA is TGCAGTGCTAGTAGGGGGCCACAGTACAATGAGCAGTTCTTC. This sequence encodes CSASRGPQYNEQFF.

The chain has TRBV19 and TRBJ1-2; no definite D call. This CDR3 comprises 10 residues. Germline CDR1 LNHDA, CDR2 SQIVND (reference sequence). The V end was cut by 10 bases, the J end by 5 bases, with 8 bases between. DNA of the CDR3: TGTGCCACCGAGGGTTATGGCTACACCTTC. Its protein product is CATEGYGYTF. Looking up the rest from reference TRBV19 and TRBJ1-2 gives the full variable domain: DGGITQSPKYLFRKEGQNVTLSCEQNLNHDAMYWYRQDPGQGLRLIYYSQIVNDFQKGDIAEGYSVSREKKESFPLTVTSAQKNPTAFYLCATEGYGYTFGSGTRLTVV.